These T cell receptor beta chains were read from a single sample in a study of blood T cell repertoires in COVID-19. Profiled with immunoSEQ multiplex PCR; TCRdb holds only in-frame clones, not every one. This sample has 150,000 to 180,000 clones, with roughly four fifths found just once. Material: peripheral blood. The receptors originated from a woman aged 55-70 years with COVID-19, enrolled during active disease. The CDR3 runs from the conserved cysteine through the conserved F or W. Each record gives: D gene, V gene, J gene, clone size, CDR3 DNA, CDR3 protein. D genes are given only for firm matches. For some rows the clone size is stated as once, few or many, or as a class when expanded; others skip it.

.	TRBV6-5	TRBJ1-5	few	TGTGCCAGCTCTGGACAGCGAGGGAGCAATCAGCCCCAGCATTTT	CASSGQRGSNQPQHF
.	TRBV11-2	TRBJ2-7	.	TGTGCCAGTAGTCCGGGGGACAGCTCCTACGAGCAGTACTTC	CASSPGDSSYEQYF
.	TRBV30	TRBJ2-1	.	TGTGCCTGGGCGGGGTCCCGGGGCAATGAGCAGTTCTTC	CAWAGSRGNEQFF
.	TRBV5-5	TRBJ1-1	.	TGTGCCAGCAGACCTCTAGGGGAGAACACTGAAGCTTTCTTT	CASRPLGENTEAFF
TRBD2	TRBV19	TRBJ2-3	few	TGTGCCAGCAGGACTAGCGGGAGCACAGATACGCAGTATTTT	CASRTSGSTDTQYF
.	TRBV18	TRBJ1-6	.	TGTGCCAGCTCATCTGAGGGATTGACGGGCTCCTATAATTCACCCCTCCACTTT	CASSSEGLTGSYNSPLHF
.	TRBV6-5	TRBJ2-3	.	TGTGCCGGAGGCCTCTGGCTGAGAGATACGCAGTATTTT	CAGGLWLRDTQYF
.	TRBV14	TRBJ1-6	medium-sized	TGTGCCAGCAGCCTTCTCCCCTTACTTCCCCTCCACTTT	CASSLLPLLPLHF
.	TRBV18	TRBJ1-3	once	TGTGCCAGCTCACCGAAGGACATCATCTCTGGAAACACCATATATTTT	CASSPKDIISGNTIYF
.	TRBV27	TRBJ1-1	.	TGTGCCAGCAGTTCAGGGACTCTTTTCATGAACACTGAAGCTTTCTTT	CASSSGTLFMNTEAFF
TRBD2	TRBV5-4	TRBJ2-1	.	TGTGCCAGCAGCCCTCTAGCGGCCATTTACAATGAGCAGTTCTTC	CASSPLAAIYNEQFF
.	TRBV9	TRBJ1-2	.	TGTGCCAGCAGGGGCGCCTATGGCTACACCTTC	CASRGAYGYTF
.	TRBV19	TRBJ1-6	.	TGTGCCAGTAGTATCCAACAGGGAGGGTATTCACCCCTCCACTTT	CASSIQQGGYSPLHF
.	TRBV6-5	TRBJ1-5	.	TGTGCCAGCAGGTATAGCAATCAGCCCCAGCATTTT	CASRYSNQPQHF